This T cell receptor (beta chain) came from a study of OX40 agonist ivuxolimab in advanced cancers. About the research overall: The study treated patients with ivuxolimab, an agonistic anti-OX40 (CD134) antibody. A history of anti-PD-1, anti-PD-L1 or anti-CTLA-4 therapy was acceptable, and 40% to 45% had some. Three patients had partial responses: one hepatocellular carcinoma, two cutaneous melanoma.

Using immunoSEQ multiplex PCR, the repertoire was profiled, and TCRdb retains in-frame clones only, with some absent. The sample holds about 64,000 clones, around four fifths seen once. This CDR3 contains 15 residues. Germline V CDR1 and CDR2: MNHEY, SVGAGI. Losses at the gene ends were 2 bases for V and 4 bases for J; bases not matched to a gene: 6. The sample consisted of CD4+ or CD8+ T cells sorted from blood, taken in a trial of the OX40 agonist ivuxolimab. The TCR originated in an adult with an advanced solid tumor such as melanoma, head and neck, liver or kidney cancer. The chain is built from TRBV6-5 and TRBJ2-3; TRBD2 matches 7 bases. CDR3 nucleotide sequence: TGTGCCAGCAGTTACGGCGGGAGTAGTGCAGATACGCAGTATTTT. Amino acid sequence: CASSYGGSSADTQYF.